Listed below are T cell receptor beta chains from one sample, sequenced in a study of glioma-infiltrating T cells after dendritic cell vaccination. Assay used: immunoSEQ multiplex PCR; TCRdb lists only in-frame clones, some missing. The table shows 90,000 to 100,000 clones, with 79% occurring only once. The input for sequencing was blood, taken before dendritic cell vaccination. These receptors were collected from a human donor with glioblastoma. The CDR3 runs from the conserved cysteine through the conserved F or W. The D gene is left open where the match is weak. Only some rows state a clone size, as once, few, many or a class for expanded clones.

D,size,J,V,DNA,CDR3
TRBD1,.,TRBJ2-2,TRBV9,TGTGCCAGCAGCCCGAGAGGGACAGTGAGACACACCGGGGAGCTGTTTTTT,CASSPRGTVRHTGELFF
.,.,TRBJ1-1,TRBV19,TGTGCCAGTAGTACTTGGACTCGGAGCACTGAAGCTTTCTTT,CASSTWTRSTEAFF
.,few,TRBJ1-1,TRBV11-1,TGTGCCAGCAGCTATATGTTCGGCAGCGGAGCTTTCTTT,CASSYMFGSGAFF
.,once,TRBJ2-7,TRBV28,TGTGCCAGCAGTTCCCCGGGGGTCCAAGGGGTTTACGAGCAGTACTTC,CASSSPGVQGVYEQYF
.,.,TRBJ1-5,TRBV19,TGTGCCAGTAGTATAGATCGGGCGGGGTATAGCAATCAGCCCCAGCATTTT,CASSIDRAGYSNQPQHF
TRBD1,.,TRBJ2-7,TRBV13,TGTGCCAGCAGCCGGGGACAGGCGAACTCCTACGAGCAGTACTTC,CASSRGQANSYEQYF
TRBD1,once,TRBJ2-2,TRBV25-1,TGTGCCAGCAGTGAATGGGGACAGGGGGCGACGGTCGGGGAGCTGTTTTTT,CASSEWGQGATVGELFF
.,.,TRBJ2-1,TRBV19,TGTGCCAGTAGTCCGAAACTCGGGACTCACAATGAGCAGTTCTTC,CASSPKLGTHNEQFF
TRBD1,once,TRBJ1-6,TRBV12-5,TGTGCTAGTGGTTCGGGGGTGGGGACAGGGGTATCACCCCTCCACTTT,CASGSGVGTGVSPLHF
TRBD1,.,TRBJ2-7,TRBV5-1,TGCGCCAGCAGCAAGGGACAGGGCTACGAGCAGTACTTC,CASSKGQGYEQYF
.,.,TRBJ1-2,TRBV6-7,TGTGCCAGCAGTTACTCTTACGGACGGGTGGTGCAGGGTGGTCGGTATGGCTACACCTTC,CASSYSYGRVVQGGRYGYTF
TRBD1,.,TRBJ1-6,TRBV6-5,TGTGCCAGCAATAGGGACAGGGCGAGAAATTCACCCCTCCACTTT,CASNRDRARNSPLHF
.,.,TRBJ2-1,TRBV2,TGTGCCAGCAGTGAAGCGCAGGCGGCAGGACTCTACAATGAGCAGTTCTTC,CASSEAQAAGLYNEQFF
TRBD2,.,TRBJ2-7,TRBV7-2,TGTGCCAGCAGCTATAACCCTAGCGGGAGCTACGAGCAGTACTTC,CASSYNPSGSYEQYF
.,.,TRBJ2-3,TRBV2,TGTGCCAGCTGCGAGGATCTAGATACGCAGTATTTT,CASCEDLDTQYF
TRBD2,once,TRBJ2-7,TRBV19,TGTGCCAGTAGACCCACGGGAGGTTCGGGGACGGGGTACGAGCAGTACTTC,CASRPTGGSGTGYEQYF
.,.,TRBJ1-5,TRBV4-2,TGTGCCAGCAGCCAAGAGACAGGATTGGGCAATCAGCCCCAGCATTTT,CASSQETGLGNQPQHF
.,.,TRBJ2-5,TRBV7-2,TGTGCCAGCAGCTCCGGGGTGGGAGCAGAGACCCAGTACTTC,CASSSGVGAETQYF
TRBD1,.,TRBJ1-1,TRBV7-9,TGTGCCAGCAGCTACGACAGGGGTAACACTGAAGCTTTCTTT,CASSYDRGNTEAFF
TRBD1,.,TRBJ1-2,TRBV5-1,TGCGCCAGCAGCCCGGGACAGGGAGAGCTTGTGTTGGTTGGCTACACCTTC,CASSPGQGELVLVGYTF
TRBD1,.,TRBJ2-7,TRBV18,TGTGCCAGCTCACCATGGGACAGCCACTACGAGCAGTACTTC,CASSPWDSHYEQYF
TRBD1,few,TRBJ1-4,TRBV5-1,TGCGCCAGCAGTGCAGGGACAGGGGTTTTGACTAATGAAAAACTGTTTTTT,CASSAGTGVLTNEKLFF
TRBD1,few,TRBJ2-5,TRBV10-1,TGCGCCAGCACCGGAGACAGGGCTACTAGGGAGACCCAGTACTTC,CASTGDRATRETQYF
TRBD1,.,TRBJ1-2,TRBV5-4,TGTGCCAGCAGCCCGGGACAGGGTGTCTACACCTTC,CASSPGQGVYTF
TRBD1,.,TRBJ1-2,TRBV5-1,TGCGCCAGCAGCCGAGACAGGGGAGCTAACTATGGCTACACCTTC,CASSRDRGANYGYTF
TRBD2,.,TRBJ2-1,TRBV30,TGTGCCCGATCGGGGGGGTACTCCTACAATGAGCAGTTCTTC,CARSGGYSYNEQFF
TRBD2,.,TRBJ2-7,TRBV7-3,TGTGCCAGCAGCGAAGTAGCGGGAGGGGTCTACGAGCAGTACTTC,CASSEVAGGVYEQYF
.,.,TRBJ2-2,TRBV10-3,TGTGCCTCGGCACGGGCCCCGCGGGTTGGGGAGCTGTTTTTT,CASARAPRVGELFF
.,.,TRBJ2-7,TRBV30,TGTGCCTGGAGGCGGGACAGTACGACGCCCGAGCAGTACTTC,CAWRRDSTTPEQYF
TRBD1,.,TRBJ2-7,TRBV7-3,TGTGCCAGCAGCTTACGGACAGGGGGCCGGGAGCAGTACTTC,CASSLRTGGREQYF
.,.,TRBJ1-1,TRBV18,TGTGCCAGCTCACAGGTTTACGGGGAGGGGAACACTGAAGCTTTCTTT,CASSQVYGEGNTEAFF
TRBD1,few,TRBJ1-2,TRBV11-2,TGTGCCAGCAGCTTAGCTCAGGGGGCAGGAGGCTACACCTTC,CASSLAQGAGGYTF
.,.,TRBJ2-7,TRBV5-6,TGTGCCAGCAGCTTGGAGACTAACTACTACGAGCAGTACTTC,CASSLETNYYEQYF
.,.,TRBJ1-3,TRBV28,TGTGCCAGCAGCTCGGGAGGCGAACCTTCTGGAAACACCATATATTTT,CASSSGGEPSGNTIYF
.,.,TRBJ1-1,TRBV30,TGTGCCTGGAGTGAAGTGTGGGGGGGGTCTGGGACTGAAGCTTTCTTT,CAWSEVWGGSGTEAFF
TRBD2,.,TRBJ2-5,TRBV5-1,TGCGCCAGCAGCGGAGGGACTAGCCATCAAGAGACCCAGTACTTC,CASSGGTSHQETQYF
TRBD1,.,TRBJ2-1,TRBV9,TGTGCCAGCAGCATAGGGGGCATCAACAATGAGCAGTTCTTC,CASSIGGINNEQFF
.,.,TRBJ2-2,TRBV6-6,TGTGCCAGCAGTATGAGACAGCCGAACACCGGGGAGCTGTTTTTT,CASSMRQPNTGELFF
TRBD2,.,TRBJ2-1,TRBV7-2,TGTGCCAGCAGCTTAGCCCTAGCGGGGGGGAAGCAGTTCTTC,CASSLALAGGKQFF
TRBD2,.,TRBJ2-3,TRBV5-6,TGTGCCAGCAGCTTGGCGGGGCGGGGGTTCACAGATACGCAGTATTTT,CASSLAGRGFTDTQYF
TRBD1,.,TRBJ1-5,TRBV18,TGTGCCAGCTCACCCGGGACAGGGGGCGAAAGTCAGCCCCAGCATTTT,CASSPGTGGESQPQHF
TRBD1,.,TRBJ2-7,TRBV16,TGTGCCAGCAGCCAATCGGACAGGGGAGAGCAGTACTTC,CASSQSDRGEQYF